These 18 T cell receptor beta chains share one sample of origin, sequenced in a study of Graves' ophthalmopathy and Graves' hyperthyroidism. Amplified material comprised TCR beta CDR3 regions derived from RNA transcripts. The authors performed first-round RT-PCR with HTBI primers and then a second-round multiplex PCR. TCRdb processed the multiplex PCR reads anew with MiXCR; each CDR3 protein has one entry. The sample lists roughly 220,000 distinct CDR3 sequences; 40% to 50% were seen once. The sample comprised peripheral blood. These receptors were taken from an adult man with Graves' ophthalmopathy.

The CDR3 DNA reads as TGTGCTGGGGACGGCCCGAACACCGGGGAGCTGTTTTTT. It translates to CAGDGPNTGELFF. This sequence joins TRBV12-5 and TRBJ2-2; D could derive from TRBD1 or TRBD2 (5 bases each). V dropped 11 bases and J dropped 0 bases, with 10 bases sitting between them. There are 13 residues in the CDR3. Germline loops: CDR1 LGHNT, CDR2 FRNRAP.

A few counts support this clonotype. The rearrangement joins TRBV10-3 to TRBJ1-1; D gene unclear. Trimming removed 5 bases at V and 5 bases at J, with 15 bases between. In germline, CDR1 is ENHRY, CDR2 SYGVKD. This CDR3 has 14 amino acids. The CDR3 DNA reads as TGTGCCATCAGTCTCGGTCTTATTCCGACTGAAGCTTTCTTT. This codes for CAISLGLIPTEAFF.

The V and J genes are TRBV20-1 and TRBJ1-2, with D unclear. There are 11 residues in the CDR3. CDR1 and CDR2 from the germline V gene are DFQATT and SNEGSKA (reference sequence). V lost 6 bases, J lost 4 bases, and 9 bases lay in between. CDR3 amino acids: CSATTRYGYTF. The CDR3 nucleotides read TGCAGTGCGACGACTCGCTATGGCTACACCTTC.

The chain joins TRBV6-6 to TRBJ1-1; perhaps TRBD1 as D (5 bases). The CDR3 length is 16 residues. V shed 4 bases and J shed 3 bases, with 18 bases lying between them. Per the germline V gene, CDR1 is MNHNY and CDR2 is SVGAGI (reference sequence). The CDR3 DNA is TGTGCCAGCAGTTTCTTCAGTGGGGGAAGGGACACTGAAGCTTTCTTT. It encodes CASSFFSGGRDTEAFF.

This clonotype turned up a few times. The V gene is TRBV20-1, the J gene TRBJ1-5, with D unclear. CDR1 and CDR2 (germline): DFQATT, SNEGSKA (reference sequence). There are 13 residues in the CDR3. V was cut by 5 bases and J by 0 bases, with 8 bases left in between. The CDR3 DNA reads as TGCAGTGCTGTTTCAGATAGCAATCAGCCCCAGCATTTT. Translation gives CSAVSDSNQPQHF.

The chain joins TRBV9 to TRBJ1-5, with D unclear. The ends were cut back, 4 bases at V and 1 base at J, with 6 bases in the middle. The CDR3 covers 13 residues. CDR1 is SGDLS and CDR2 is YYNGEE in the germline V gene. For the CDR3, the DNA is TGTGCCAGCAGCACAGTGAGCAATCAGCCCCAGCATTTT. Translated: CASSTVSNQPQHF.

The V call is TRBV5-1, the J call TRBJ1-2; D unclear. Trimming shortened V by 0 bases and J by 4 bases, and 4 bases separated the two germline ends. The CDR3 extends over 12 amino acids. Germline CDR1 and CDR2: SGHRS and YFSETQ. The CDR3 is CASSLEFYGYTF. As DNA, the CDR3 is TGCGCCAGCAGCTTGGAGTTCTATGGCTACACCTTC. The full variable domain, its missing parts supplied by reference TRBV5-1 and TRBJ1-2, is KAGVTQTPRYLIKTRGQQVTLSCSPISGHRSVSWYQQTPGQGLQFLFEYFSETQRNKGNFPGRFSGRQFSNSRSEMNVSTLELGDSALYLCASSLEFYGYTFGSGTRLTVV.

The rearrangement joins TRBV7-2 to TRBJ2-5, with D unclear. The length of the CDR3 is 13 residues. V was trimmed by 4 bases and J by 0 bases, leaving 6 bases between them. Germline V lookup: CDR1 SGHTA, CDR2 FQGNSA. The CDR3 loop is CASSSVYQETQYF. DNA for the CDR3: TGTGCCAGCAGCTCGGTGTACCAAGAGACCCAGTACTTC.

The chain couples TRBV19 to TRBJ2-5; tentatively, D is TRBD2 (5 bases). V gave up 6 bases and J gave up 4 bases, with 12 bases separating them. Germline CDR1 LNHDA, CDR2 SQIVND (reference sequence). CDR3 length: 13 amino acids. The CDR3 DNA sequence: TGTGCCAGTAGGAGAGGGTTGGCAGAGACCCAGTACTTC. Amino acids: CASRRGLAETQYF.

The gene calls are TRBV5-1 and TRBJ2-7; a possible D gene is TRBD2 (6 bases). Germline loops: CDR1 SGHRS, CDR2 YFSETQ. V was shortened by 4 bases and J by 2 bases, with 16 bases between the two germline ends. This CDR3 spans 15 amino acids. CDR3 residues: CASSPLAAETYEQYF. The CDR3 DNA follows: TGCGCCAGCAGCCCACTAGCAGCAGAGACCTACGAGCAGTACTTC.

The chain uses TRBV4-1 and TRBJ1-1; D ambiguous. The V gene's germline CDR1 is MGHRA and CDR2 YSYEKL. V lost 1 base and J 0 bases, leaving 6 bases between the germline ends. The length of the CDR3 is 14 residues. CDR3 nucleotides: TGCGCCAGCAGCCAAGTCGGGATGAACACTGAAGCTTTCTTT. It specifies CASSQVGMNTEAFF.

This clonotype was picked up a small number of times. The V gene is TRBV12-3 or TRBV12-4, the J gene TRBJ1-2; 8 bases map to TRBD1. V lost 4 bases and J lost 4; bases outside the gene matches: 8. This CDR3 region has 15 residues. CDR3 nucleotide sequence: TGTGCCAGCAGTTCGTCGACAGGGGCCAGCTATGGCTACACCTTC. The encoded protein is CASSSSTGASYGYTF.

The rearrangement links TRBV20-1 to TRBJ2-7, with 8 positions matching TRBD1. The CDR3 contains 14 residues. V lost 6 bases and J lost 4; bases outside the gene matches: 11. The germline gives CDR1 DFQATT, CDR2 SNEGSKA (reference sequence). CDR3 DNA sequence: TGCAGTGCAACCCACCAGACAGGGGCGTACGAGCAGTACTTC. Encoded protein: CSATHQTGAYEQYF.

The rearrangement links TRBV7-3 to TRBJ1-1, with D perhaps TRBD1 (5 bases). This CDR3 region has 15 residues. V lost 4 bases, J lost 0 bases, and 12 bases lay in between. In germline, CDR1 is SGHTA, CDR2 FQGTGA. The CDR3 spells CASSSNRFMNTEAFF. As DNA, the CDR3 is TGTGCCAGCAGCTCAAACAGGTTCATGAACACTGAAGCTTTCTTT.

This clonotype was recorded at least ten times. The chain joins TRBV7-9 to TRBJ1-1, with unresolved D. This CDR3 region has 11 residues. The ends were cut back, 5 bases at V and 10 bases at J, with 11 bases in the middle. Per germline, CDR1 SEHNR and CDR2 FQNEAQ (reference sequence). The CDR3: CASSAGVGAFF. The CDR3 DNA is TGTGCCAGCAGCGCAGGCGTCGGAGCTTTCTTT.

V and J are TRBV5-1 and TRBJ1-4; a possible D gene is TRBD1 (6 bases). CDR1 is SGHRS, CDR2 YFSETQ, per germline. This CDR3 is 14 amino acids long. V was pared by 0 bases and J by 7 bases, with 10 bases between. The CDR3 loop reads CASSLEGGGEKLFF. DNA of the CDR3: TGCGCCAGCAGCTTGGAGGGGGGAGGTGAAAAACTGTTTTTT.

This clonotype showed up just a few times. J is TRBJ1-1 and V is TRBV20-1; no definite D call. The CDR3 runs 11 residues. Germline CDR1 is DFQATT and CDR2 is SNEGSKA (reference sequence). V was cut by 3 bases and J by 6 bases, with 8 bases left in between. The CDR3 region has the DNA TGCAGTGCTAGGCGGGCCGCTGAAGCTTTCTTT. Protein sequence: CSARRAAEAFF.

About this clonotype itself: Sequence at one end of the junction differs from germline and may be a read error. The chain combines TRBV10-3 with TRBJ2-7; 12 bases are a match to TRBD1. CDR1 is ENHRY and CDR2 is SYGVKD in the germline V gene. The CDR3 is 15 residues long. CDR3 residues: CASSPRDRGHGEQYF. CDR3 DNA sequence: TGTGCCAGCAGTCCCCGGGACAGGGGGCACGGGGAGCAGTACTTC.